The clone carrying this TCR beta chain was seen a handful of times. This sample stems from a study of blood T cell repertoires in COVID-19. Study details: The United States, Italy and Spain were the sources of the acute and convalescent COVID-19 samples. T cells, B-cell-depleted T cells, or PBMCs supplied cDNA or gDNA.

The V segment lost 5 bases and the J segment 0 bases; nucleotides outside the gene matches: 9. The CDR3 is made up of 16 amino acids. The germline CDR1 and CDR2 sequences are SGHVS and FNYEAQ. How the authors handled the data: Reference gene primer amplification gave estimated nucleated cell counts. Profiling relied on immunoSEQ multiplex PCR, and the TCRdb table lists in-frame clones only, not all of them. V and J calls and clone size come straight from that table; D and trimming were deduced from the DNA. The sample contains some 16,000 clones, 80% to 90% of which appear only once. The rearrangement links TRBV7-6 to TRBJ1-1; 7 positions match TRBD1. The receptor comes from a human donor with active COVID-19. The donor label of this sample is uncertain. The sequenced material came from peripheral blood. CDR3 in amino acids: CASSPTGEQMNTEAFF. The CDR3 DNA sequence: TGTGCCAGCAGCCCCACAGGGGAGCAGATGAACACTGAAGCTTTCTTT.